These T cell receptor beta chains were read from a single sample in a study of CD8 T cells in ankylosing spondylitis. TCRdb re-analysed the 5' RACE reads in MiXCR, keeping a single row per CDR3 protein. The table has about 240,000 distinct CDR3 sequences, roughly 8.6% seen once. Sequenced input: blood, either unsorted or a sorted T cell fraction (not recorded which). These receptors were collected from a male donor with ankylosing spondylitis or in good health (not recorded which). Both conserved end residues are part of each CDR3. A D gene is named only where the DNA matches it firmly. Size is stated for part of the rows, as once, few or many counts, or as a class when the clone is expanded.

v_gene	j_gene	d_gene	abundance	CDR3nt	CDR3aa
TRBV7-6	TRBJ2-1	.	many	TGTGCCAGCAGCTCCCGGGGTTCGCCCCCCTACAATGAGCAGTTCTTC	CASSSRGSPPYNEQFF
TRBV5-1	TRBJ1-3	.	.	TGCGCCAGCAGCTTGGAGGTTGGAAACACCATATATTTT	CASSLEVGNTIYF
TRBV28	TRBJ1-4	.	many	TGTGCCAGCAGTTTGGCGGGTCAGCTGTTTTTT	CASSLAGQLFF
TRBV24-1	TRBJ2-7	TRBD1	many	TGTGCCACCAGTGACCCGGGACAGAAGTCCTACGAGCAGTACTTC	CATSDPGQKSYEQYF
TRBV7-9	TRBJ2-3	TRBD1	many	TGTGCCAGCAGCACCGGACAGGGGACAACTTTTACAGATACGCAGTATTTT	CASSTGQGTTFTDTQYF
TRBV4-3	TRBJ2-7	TRBD2	.	TGCGCCAGCAGCCCTTGGACTAGCGGGATCTACGAGCAGTACTTC	CASSPWTSGIYEQYF
TRBV12-3/TRBV12-4	TRBJ2-7	TRBD2	many	TGTGCCAGCAGTACTCCGGGACTAGCGGGTTTCGAGCAGTACTTC	CASSTPGLAGFEQYF
TRBV6-1	TRBJ2-3	.	many	TGTGCCAGCAGCCGCGGAGCTTTTAGCACAGATACGCAGTATTTT	CASSRGAFSTDTQYF
TRBV4-3	TRBJ2-5	TRBD2	many	TGCGCCAGCAGCCAAGACGGACTAGCGGGGGACCAAGAGACCCAGTACTTC	CASSQDGLAGDQETQYF
TRBV7-8	TRBJ1-2	.	many	TGTGCCAGCAGCAGCGGGACGGCAGGTTATGGCTACACCTTC	CASSSGTAGYGYTF
TRBV7-9	TRBJ2-7	.	many	TGTGCCAGCAGCTTAGCATCGGGGAACGAGCAGTACTTC	CASSLASGNEQYF
TRBV7-6	TRBJ2-3	.	many	TGTGCCAGCAGCTTAACCCCCGCTAGCACAGATACGCAGTATTTT	CASSLTPASTDTQYF
TRBV27	TRBJ2-1	TRBD2	many	TGTGCCAGCAACAGCGGGAGGGCCCTCGATGAGCAGTTCTTC	CASNSGRALDEQFF
TRBV6-1	TRBJ1-1	TRBD1	.	TGTGCCACGCGCCGGGACAGGGGCGCGGACACTGAAGCTTTCTTT	CATRRDRGADTEAFF
TRBV19	TRBJ1-3	.	many	TGTGCCAGTAAGAGACAGGACTCTGGAAACACCATATATTTT	CASKRQDSGNTIYF
TRBV11-2	TRBJ2-3	TRBD1	many	TGTGCCAGCAGCCTGTCCGGGACAGGGGTTTTTAGCACAGATACGCAGTATTTT	CASSLSGTGVFSTDTQYF
TRBV2	TRBJ1-1	.	many	TGTGCCAGCAGCGGAGAGGGAGGGACTGAAGCTTTCTTT	CASSGEGGTEAFF
TRBV7-6	TRBJ2-5	.	.	TGTGCCAGCACCTCCTCAGTCGGCCCACAGGAGACCCAGTACTTC	CASTSSVGPQETQYF
TRBV20-1	TRBJ2-2	.	many	TGCAGTGCTAGGGACCAGGGGCGTCAGGACACCGGGGAGCTGTTTTTT	CSARDQGRQDTGELFF
TRBV7-3	TRBJ2-5	.	many	TGTGCCAGCAGCTTAATATCCCAAGAGACCCAGTACTTC	CASSLISQETQYF
TRBV11-1	TRBJ2-3	TRBD2	many	TGTGCCAGCAGCGCCGGCTTGGGAAGCGGGAGATCTGATACGCAGTATTTT	CASSAGLGSGRSDTQYF
TRBV7-2	TRBJ2-2	.	many	TGTGCCAGCAGCGCCCCCCTTCGGGCTAGAAACACCGGGGAGCTGTTTTTT	CASSAPLRARNTGELFF
TRBV7-6	TRBJ2-6	.	many	TGTGCCAGCAGCCTGAGACAGTCTAGCTCTGGGGCCAACGTCCTGACTTTC	CASSLRQSSSGANVLTF
TRBV6-2/TRBV6-3	TRBJ1-5	.	.	TGTGCCAGCAGTAACCACCAGAGCTATAGCAATCAGCCCCAGCATTTT	CASSNHQSYSNQPQHF
TRBV29-1	TRBJ2-5	TRBD1	many	TGCAGCGCCTCTCAGGGGGCGAGGGAGACCCAGTACTTC	CSASQGARETQYF
TRBV20-1	TRBJ2-2	.	many	TGCAGTGCCATGGCTTACATGACGGGCACCGGGGAGCTGTTTTTT	CSAMAYMTGTGELFF
TRBV5-1	TRBJ2-3	TRBD2	many	TGCGCCAGCAGCTTGCGCGGGGGGAGCACAGATACGCAGTATTTT	CASSLRGGSTDTQYF
TRBV7-9	TRBJ1-1	.	.	TGTGCCAGCAGCTTCCGCGGGAGTGAAGCTTTCTTT	CASSFRGSEAFF
TRBV4-1	TRBJ2-7	.	many	TGCGCCAGCAGCCAAGAGGTAGTGCCCGAGCAGTACTTC	CASSQEVVPEQYF
TRBV28	TRBJ2-3	TRBD2	many	TGTGCCTCCCCCCTGCGGGAGGGCCTTCGGACAGATACGCAGTATTTT	CASPLREGLRTDTQYF
TRBV10-3	TRBJ2-7	.	many	TGTGCCATCAGTGATGACCGGGTCTCCTACGAGCAGTACTTC	CAISDDRVSYEQYF
TRBV12-3/TRBV12-4	TRBJ1-3	.	.	TGTGCCAGCAGTTCACACCATCCGGGAGCGTCAACCGCAGGAAACACCATATATTTT	CASSSHHPGASTAGNTIYF
TRBV20-1	TRBJ1-1	TRBD1	many	TGCAGTGCTTTAGGGGGGACAGTATTAAGAGACACTGAAGCTTTCTTT	CSALGGTVLRDTEAFF
TRBV7-8	TRBJ2-1	TRBD2	many	TGTGCCAGCAGCTTAAACGGAGGCGGGAGGGCCCATCATGAGCAGTTCTTC	CASSLNGGGRAHHEQFF
TRBV5-1	TRBJ2-5	.	many	TGCGCCAGCAGCTTGGTGTCCCAGGGAGGGACCCAGTACTTC	CASSLVSQGGTQYF
TRBV30	TRBJ2-7	.	many	TGTGCCACTTCGGAGACAGAATACGAGCAGTACTTC	CATSETEYEQYF
TRBV7-9	TRBJ1-5	TRBD1	many	TGTGCCAGCAGCTTAGTGGGACAGGGGAATCAGCCCCAGCATTTT	CASSLVGQGNQPQHF
TRBV5-4	TRBJ1-3	.	many	TGTGCCAGCAGCTTACAGGGAGGCGGCTCTGGAAACACCATATATTTT	CASSLQGGGSGNTIYF
TRBV20-1	TRBJ1-1	.	many	TGCAGTGCTAGAGTGCTGCGGGGAGATACTGAAGCTTTCTTT	CSARVLRGDTEAFF
TRBV20-1	TRBJ2-1	.	few	TGCAGTGTTCCCAGGGGGGGGCTCAATGAGCAGTTCTTC	CSVPRGGLNEQFF
TRBV20-1	TRBJ2-1	.	many	TGCAGTGCTAGAGACCTGGGACTCCCTTACAATGAGCAGTTCTTC	CSARDLGLPYNEQFF
TRBV4-2	TRBJ2-1	TRBD2	many	TGTGCCAGCAGGTCTCTAGCGGGGGTAGACAATGAGCAGTTCTTC	CASRSLAGVDNEQFF
TRBV30	TRBJ2-3	TRBD2	.	TGTGCCTGGAGTATCCGCGGGAGGTTTCCAGATACGCAGTATTTT	CAWSIRGRFPDTQYF
TRBV7-2	TRBJ1-3	.	many	TGTGCCAGCAGCCCCGACAGTTTTGGCACCATATATTTT	CASSPDSFGTIYF
TRBV29-1	TRBJ2-7	.	many	TGCAGCGTTGAGGTGGACGGGTCCTACGAGCAGTACTTC	CSVEVDGSYEQYF
TRBV11-1	TRBJ2-1	TRBD2	many	TGTGCCAGCAGCCCCAGACTAGCGGGAGTCCACAATGAGCAGTTCTTC	CASSPRLAGVHNEQFF
TRBV10-3	TRBJ2-7	.	many	TGTGCCATCAGTGAGCGACCGGACATAACCTACGAGCAGTACTTC	CAISERPDITYEQYF
TRBV18	TRBJ2-2	.	.	TGTGCCAGCTCACCTCTCTACAGTCTAGGATCCACCGGGGAGCTGTTTTTT	CASSPLYSLGSTGELFF
TRBV6-1	TRBJ2-1	TRBD2	few	TGTGCCAGCAGTGTAGGACTAGCGGGGATGAACAATGAGCAGTTCTTC	CASSVGLAGMNNEQFF
TRBV25-1	TRBJ2-7	TRBD1	many	TGTGCCAGCAGCCGGACAGGTTCATCCTACGAGCAGTACTTC	CASSRTGSSYEQYF
TRBV24-1	TRBJ2-1	TRBD1	many	TGTGCCACCAGTGGTGGGACAGGAGAATACAATGAGCAGTTCTTC	CATSGGTGEYNEQFF
TRBV6-1	TRBJ2-5	.	many	TGTGCCAGCAGGAGGTCCATTCAAGAGACCCAGTACTTC	CASRRSIQETQYF
TRBV18	TRBJ2-7	.	many	TGTGCCAGCAGCCCAGGCTCCTACGAGCAGTACTTC	CASSPGSYEQYF